This paragraph reports one T cell receptor (beta chain). This CDR3 comprises 13 residues. Trimming pared 2 bases from V and 4 bases from J, leaving 5 bases between. Germline lookup yields CDR1 SGHAT and CDR2 FQNNGV. As handled by the study authors: Reference gene primer amplification in the assay estimated nucleated cell counts. TCRdb's copy holds only in-frame clones and misses some; the assay was immunoSEQ multiplex PCR. That table is the source of V, J and clone size, and D and trimming were worked out from the DNA. Of about 200,000 clones in the sample, approximately 90% are singletons; the top ten hold about 6.2%. The data belong to a study of blood T cell repertoires in COVID-19.

The sequencing input was peripheral blood. The chain couples TRBV11-2 to TRBJ2-2; D not certain. The receptor was isolated from a man aged 60-69 years who had recovered from COVID-19. Here the CDR3 DNA reads TGTGCCAGCAGCTTATCGGTCACCGGGGAGCTGTTTTTT. It specifies CASSLSVTGELFF. The full variable domain, in which reference TRBV11-2 and TRBJ2-2 provide the parts outside the CDR3, is EAGVAQSPRYKIIEKRQSVAFWCNPISGHATLYWYQQILGQGPKLLIQFQNNGVVDDSQLPKDRFSAERLKGVDSTLKIQPAKLEDSAVYLCASSLSVTGELFFGEGSRLTVL.